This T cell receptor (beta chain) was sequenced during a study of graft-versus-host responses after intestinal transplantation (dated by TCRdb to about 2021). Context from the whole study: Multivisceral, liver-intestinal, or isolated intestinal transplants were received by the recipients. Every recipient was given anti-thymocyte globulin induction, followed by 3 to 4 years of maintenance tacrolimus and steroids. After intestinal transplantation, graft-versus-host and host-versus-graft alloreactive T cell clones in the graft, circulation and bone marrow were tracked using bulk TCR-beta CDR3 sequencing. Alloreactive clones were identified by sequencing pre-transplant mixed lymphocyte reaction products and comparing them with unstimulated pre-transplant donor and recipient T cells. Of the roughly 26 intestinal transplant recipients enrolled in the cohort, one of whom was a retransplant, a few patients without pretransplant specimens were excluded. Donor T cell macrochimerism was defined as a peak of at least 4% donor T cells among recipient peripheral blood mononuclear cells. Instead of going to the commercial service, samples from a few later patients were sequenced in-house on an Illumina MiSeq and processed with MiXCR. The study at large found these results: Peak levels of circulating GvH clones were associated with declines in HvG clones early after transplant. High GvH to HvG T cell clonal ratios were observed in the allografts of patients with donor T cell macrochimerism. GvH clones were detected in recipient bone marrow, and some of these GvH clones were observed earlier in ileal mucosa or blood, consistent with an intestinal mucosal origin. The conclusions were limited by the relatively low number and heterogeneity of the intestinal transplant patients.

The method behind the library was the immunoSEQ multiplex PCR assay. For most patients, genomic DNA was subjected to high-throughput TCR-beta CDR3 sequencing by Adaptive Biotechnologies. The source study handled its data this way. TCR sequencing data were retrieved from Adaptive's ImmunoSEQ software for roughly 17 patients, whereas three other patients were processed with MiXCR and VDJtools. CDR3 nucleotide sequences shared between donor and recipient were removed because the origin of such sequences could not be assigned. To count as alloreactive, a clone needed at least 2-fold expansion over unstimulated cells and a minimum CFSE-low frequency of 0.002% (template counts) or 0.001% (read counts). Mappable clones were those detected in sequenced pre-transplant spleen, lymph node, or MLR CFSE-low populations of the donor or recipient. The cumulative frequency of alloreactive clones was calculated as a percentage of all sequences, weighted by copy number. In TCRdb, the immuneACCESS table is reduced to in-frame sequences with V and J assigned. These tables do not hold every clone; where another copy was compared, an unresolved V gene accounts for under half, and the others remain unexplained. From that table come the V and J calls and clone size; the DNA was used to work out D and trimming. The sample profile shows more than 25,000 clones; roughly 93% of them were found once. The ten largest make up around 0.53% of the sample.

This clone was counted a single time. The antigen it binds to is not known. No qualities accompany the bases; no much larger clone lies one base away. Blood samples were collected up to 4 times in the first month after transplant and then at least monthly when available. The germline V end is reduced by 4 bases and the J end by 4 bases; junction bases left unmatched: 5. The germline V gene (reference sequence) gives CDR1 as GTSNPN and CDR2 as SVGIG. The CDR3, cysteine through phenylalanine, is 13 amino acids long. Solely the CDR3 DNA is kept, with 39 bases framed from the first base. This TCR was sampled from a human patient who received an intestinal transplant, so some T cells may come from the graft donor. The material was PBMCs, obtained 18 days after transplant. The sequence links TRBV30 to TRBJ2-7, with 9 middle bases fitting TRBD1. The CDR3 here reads CAWKGDRAYEQYF. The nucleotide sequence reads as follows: TGTGCCTGGAAGGGGGACAGGGCGTACGAGCAGTACTTC.